This entry describes one T cell receptor (beta chain). The antigen remains undetermined. The data belong to a study of shared clonotypes between healthy human individuals. Study results and limitations: Lower generation probabilities were found for non-shared clonotypes than for those shared by all four donors. On the whole, naive subsets had larger estimated richness than memory subsets had.

The CDR3 is made up of 13 amino acids. V was pared by 3 bases and J by 6 bases, with 4 bases of the junction left unmatched. Germline values: CDR1 SEHNR, CDR2 FQNEAQ (reference sequence). The genomic DNA of each subset was split evenly across several immunoSEQ plates. Sequencing used immunoSEQ multiplex PCR; TCRdb keeps in-frame clones, though not all of them. The sample comprises about 320,000 clones, around nine tenths of which are singletons, and about 17% rests with the top ten. Sequencing used memory CD8+ T cells sorted from blood. Subset in this sample: CD45RO+ cells pooled with CCR7-negative TemRA cells. The source is a man aged 18-30 years in good health. This sequence joins TRBV7-9 and TRBJ1-2; 7 bases are shared with TRBD1. The CDR3 spells CASSFTTGDGYTF. CDR3 DNA: TGTGCCAGCAGCTTTACCACAGGGGATGGCTACACCTTC.